One T cell receptor beta chain is described in this entry. This clonotype was found many times. This receptor's antigen is unknown. No base quality values were provided; no much bigger clone lies one nucleotide off. TCRbeta-specific cDNA was reverse-transcribed from 500 ng total RNA using a constant-region primer and ProtoScript II reverse transcriptase. Three nested multiplex PCR rounds, following a slightly modified ARM-PCR procedure, were used to build the TCRbeta libraries. The first two PCR rounds used multiplex TRBV1-TRBV30 forward primers with a Cbeta reverse primer, each for about 10 cycles. A final 25-cycle PCR with Deep VentR polymerase added sample barcodes and Illumina adapters. Before sequencing, amplicons of 200-500 bp were purified from gel using a QIAquick gel extraction kit. An Illumina HiSeq 2500 was used to sequence the TCRbeta amplicons with 250-bp paired-end reads. Under the source paper's analysis protocol: To recover full CDR3 sequences, reads were quality-trimmed using Trimmomatic v0.33 and paired reads were then merged using FLASH v1.2.11. MiGEC v1.2.1b assigned V, D and J germline segments to the rearranged TCRbeta sequences. Clonotype statistics and Shannon-Wiener diversity indices were computed with VDJtools v1.0.0. To reduce sampling bias, subsequent analyses other than the diversity analysis used only the 250 most abundant clonotypes in each sample. TCRdb reanalyzed the raw reads on its own, using fastp at Q25 for trimming and MiXCR for clone calling, and kept in-frame beta chains. Merged by CDR3 protein, the rows form single entries marked with the most common genes and DNA. The authors' filters were not applied to this entry. For this sample there are 330,000 or so distinct CDR3 sequences; almost 65% appear just once. About 6.1% of the sample goes to the ten largest clones.

This sample is drawn from a study of tumor-infiltrating lymphocytes in primary liver carcinoma (dated by TCRdb to about 2017). In the study overall: Surgical resection was performed in China between 2015 and 2016 on four to six patients with histopathologically diagnosed primary liver carcinoma. Of the five patients (three men and two women, aged 30 to 69 years), four had hepatocellular carcinoma and one had combined HCC and intrahepatic cholangiocarcinoma. Tumors of the five patients were stage T1-T3 N0M0 with maximum diameters of roughly 4.2 to 11 cm. Roughly 3.65 to 8 million productive TCRbeta reads were obtained per sample, and no significant difference in read depth was found between tissue types. Across five regions of each liver tumor, along with adjacent normal tissue and blood, the study brought together TCRbeta repertoire sequencing, expression microarrays and whole-exome sequencing. A total of some 35 specimens from 5 patients went through TCRbeta repertoire sequencing, namely 25 tumor regions, 5 adjacent noncancerous liver tissues and 5 peripheral blood samples. Reproducibility between technical replicate repertoires was high, with correlation coefficients above 0.95 and mean shared-clone rates near 0.89. Beyond this particular receptor, the publication reports: Comparison of CD4+ and CD8+ T cell repertoires was precluded by the use of bulk unsorted samples. Repertoire overlap was found to be higher between tumor regions (mean about 36%) than between tumor-adjacent (around 17%) or tumor-blood (roughly 15%) pairs, consistent with antigen-driven expansion. Only the TCR beta chain was sequenced, so true repertoire diversity is likely underestimated because unpaired alpha chains were not captured. The study included only a few patients, and the authors note findings should be validated in a larger study. A significantly larger repertoire fraction was made up by the top 250 clones in tumors than in blood (p = 0.039).

RNA from unsorted whole blood was extracted with TRIzol reagent, and germline DNA was obtained with the DNeasy Blood & Tissue kit. At the time of sampling, the patients were treatment-naive and had chronic HBV infection. Around 3.6 milliliters of peripheral blood were collected into K2EDTA tubes before surgery. The CDR3 has 15 amino acids, counting the end cysteine and phenylalanine. Only the CDR3 DNA is retained, 45 bases long and in frame from the first base. CDR1 and CDR2, looked up from the germline V gene, are SGHAT and FQNNGV. V lost 2 bases and J lost 2 bases; the stretch between them is 13 bases long.

The sequencing sample was made of peripheral blood. This receptor was taken from a man aged 35-49 years with primary liver carcinoma and hepatitis B virus infection. The chain is assembled from TRBV11-2 and TRBJ2-7; the D gene assignment is ambiguous. The nucleotide sequence reads TGTGCCAGCAGCTTACATCCGGGCGACACCTACGAGCAGTACTTC. Its coded protein is CASSLHPGDTYEQYF.